The clone carrying this T cell receptor beta chain was detected only a few times. The antigen is unknown. The V and J ends lost 4 bases and 2 bases respectively, with 6 bases between them. CDR1 is MNHEY and CDR2 is SVGAGI in the germline V gene. The CDR3 extends over 13 amino acids. The data originate from a study of beta chain features in type 1 diabetes. General study points: Patients showed naive, central memory and Treg TCRB repertoires that appeared more similar than those of healthy donors. Patients with Type 1 diabetes showed moderately but significantly shorter TCRB CDR3s in all four CD4+ subsets. Among type 1 diabetes patients, VDJ junctions had fewer insertions and more deletions. PCR might favor shorter templates, equally in patients and controls.

The isolated RNA, all of it, was reverse transcribed, so expressed TCRB transcripts were what got sequenced. The method was immunoSEQ multiplex PCR; TCRdb's version includes in-frame clones alone and lacks a portion of them. The sample lists fewer than 550,000 clones; about 10% were seen once. This sequence joins TRBV6-5 and TRBJ2-1; the D is unclear. Sequenced sample: naive CD4+ T cells from blood. This receptor was taken from a woman aged 18-30 years in good health. This chain's CDR3 is CASSLDTYNEQFF. Here the CDR3 DNA reads TGTGCCAGCAGTTTAGACACCTACAATGAGCAGTTCTTC.